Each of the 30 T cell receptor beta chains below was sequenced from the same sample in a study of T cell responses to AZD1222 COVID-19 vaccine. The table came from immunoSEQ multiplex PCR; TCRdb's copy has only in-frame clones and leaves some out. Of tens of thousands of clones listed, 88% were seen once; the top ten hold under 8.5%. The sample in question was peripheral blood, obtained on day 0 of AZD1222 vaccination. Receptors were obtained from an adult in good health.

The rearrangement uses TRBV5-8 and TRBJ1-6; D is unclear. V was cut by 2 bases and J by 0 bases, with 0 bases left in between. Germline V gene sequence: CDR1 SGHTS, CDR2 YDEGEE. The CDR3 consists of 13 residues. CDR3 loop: CASSFSYNSPLHF. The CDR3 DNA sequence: TGTGCCAGCAGCTTCTCCTATAATTCACCCCTCCACTTT.

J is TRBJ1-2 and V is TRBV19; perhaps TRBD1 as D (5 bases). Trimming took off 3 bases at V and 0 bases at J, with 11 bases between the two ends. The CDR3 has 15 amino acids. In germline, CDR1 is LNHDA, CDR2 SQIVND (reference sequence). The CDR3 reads CASSIEGRANYGYTF. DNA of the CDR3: TGTGCCAGTAGTATCGAGGGACGGGCTAACTATGGCTACACCTTC.

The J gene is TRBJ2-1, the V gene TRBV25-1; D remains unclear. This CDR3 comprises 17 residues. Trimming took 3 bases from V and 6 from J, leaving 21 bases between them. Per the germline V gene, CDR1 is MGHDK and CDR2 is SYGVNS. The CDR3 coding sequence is TGTGCCAGCAGTGAGCATAATAATATGGGCTTGGGCAATGAGCAGTTCTTC. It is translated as CASSEHNNMGLGNEQFF.

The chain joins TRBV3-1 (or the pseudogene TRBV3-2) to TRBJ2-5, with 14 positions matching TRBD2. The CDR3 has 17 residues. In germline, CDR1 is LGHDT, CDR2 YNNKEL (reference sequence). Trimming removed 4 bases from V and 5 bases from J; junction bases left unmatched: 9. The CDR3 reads CASSPGNRLAGGETQYF. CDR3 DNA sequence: TGTGCCAGCAGCCCAGGGAATCGACTAGCGGGAGGGGAGACCCAGTACTTC.

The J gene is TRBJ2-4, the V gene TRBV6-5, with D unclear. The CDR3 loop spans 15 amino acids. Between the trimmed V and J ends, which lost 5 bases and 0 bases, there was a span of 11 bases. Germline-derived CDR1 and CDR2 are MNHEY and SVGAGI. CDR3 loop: CASSPISGAKNIQYF. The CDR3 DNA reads TGTGCCAGCAGTCCCATTTCTGGAGCCAAAAACATTCAGTACTTC.

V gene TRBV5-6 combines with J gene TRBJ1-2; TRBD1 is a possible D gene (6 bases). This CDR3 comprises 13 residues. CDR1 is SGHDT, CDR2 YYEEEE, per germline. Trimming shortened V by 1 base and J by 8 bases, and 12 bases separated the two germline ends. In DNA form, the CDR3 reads TGTGCCAGCAGCTTGTTTCGGGGGCCAGGCTACACCTTC. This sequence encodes CASSLFRGPGYTF.

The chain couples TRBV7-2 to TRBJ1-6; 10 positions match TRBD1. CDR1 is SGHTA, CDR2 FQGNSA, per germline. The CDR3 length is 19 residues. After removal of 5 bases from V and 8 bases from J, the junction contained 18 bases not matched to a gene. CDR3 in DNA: TGTGCCAGCAGCGGGCGACAGGGGGCGCGATTAATAGGCGATTCACCCCTCCACTTT. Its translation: CASSGRQGARLIGDSPLHF.

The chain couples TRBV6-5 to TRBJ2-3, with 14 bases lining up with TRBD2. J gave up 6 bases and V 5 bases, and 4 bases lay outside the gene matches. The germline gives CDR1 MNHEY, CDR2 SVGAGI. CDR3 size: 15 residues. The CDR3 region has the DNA TGTGCCAGCAGTCGGACTAGCGGGAGGTGGGATACGCAGTATTTT. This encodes CASSRTSGRWDTQYF.

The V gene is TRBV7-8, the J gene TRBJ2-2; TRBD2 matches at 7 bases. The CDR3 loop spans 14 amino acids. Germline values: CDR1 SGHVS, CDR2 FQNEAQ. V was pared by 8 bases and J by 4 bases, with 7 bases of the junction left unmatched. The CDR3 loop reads CASRRGRATGELFF. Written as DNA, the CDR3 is TGTGCCAGCCGTCGGGGGAGGGCCACCGGGGAGCTGTTTTTT.

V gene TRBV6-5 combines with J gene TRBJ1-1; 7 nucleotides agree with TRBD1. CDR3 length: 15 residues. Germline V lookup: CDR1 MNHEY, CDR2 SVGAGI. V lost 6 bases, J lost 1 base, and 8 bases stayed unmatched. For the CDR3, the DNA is TGTGCCAGCAGCACCGGGACAGCTTGGAACACTGAAGCTTTCTTT. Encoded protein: CASSTGTAWNTEAFF.

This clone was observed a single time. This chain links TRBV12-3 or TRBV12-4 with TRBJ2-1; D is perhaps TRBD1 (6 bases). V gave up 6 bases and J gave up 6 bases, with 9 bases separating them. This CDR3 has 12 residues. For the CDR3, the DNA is TGTGCCAGCAGCAAGGACAGCAATGAGCAGTTCTTC. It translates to CASSKDSNEQFF.

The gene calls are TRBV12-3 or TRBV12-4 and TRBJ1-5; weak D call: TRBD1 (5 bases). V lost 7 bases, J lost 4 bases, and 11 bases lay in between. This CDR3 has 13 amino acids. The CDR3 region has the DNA TGTGCCAGCACGGGGGTCATGAATCAGCCCCAGCATTTT. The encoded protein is CASTGVMNQPQHF.

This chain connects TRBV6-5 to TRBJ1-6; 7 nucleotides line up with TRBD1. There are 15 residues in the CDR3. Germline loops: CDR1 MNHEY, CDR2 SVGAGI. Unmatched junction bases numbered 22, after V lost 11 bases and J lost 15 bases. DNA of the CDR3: TGTGCCTCGGGGGCGCGGGACAGATCTATTCAAGGCCTCCACTTT. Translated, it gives CASGARDRSIQGLHF.

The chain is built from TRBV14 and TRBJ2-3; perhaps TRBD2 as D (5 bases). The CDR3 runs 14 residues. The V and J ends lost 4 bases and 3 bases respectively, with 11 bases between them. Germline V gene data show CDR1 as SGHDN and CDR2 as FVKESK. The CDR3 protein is CASSRSSGTDTQYF. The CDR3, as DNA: TGTGCCAGCAGCCGGTCGAGCGGAACAGATACGCAGTATTTT.

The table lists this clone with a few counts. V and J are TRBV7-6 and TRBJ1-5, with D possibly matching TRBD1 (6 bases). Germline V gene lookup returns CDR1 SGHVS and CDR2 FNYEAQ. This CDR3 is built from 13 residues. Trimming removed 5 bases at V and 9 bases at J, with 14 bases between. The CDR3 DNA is TGTGCCAGCAGCCAAACAGCGACAGGGCCCCAGCATTTT. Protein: CASSQTATGPQHF.

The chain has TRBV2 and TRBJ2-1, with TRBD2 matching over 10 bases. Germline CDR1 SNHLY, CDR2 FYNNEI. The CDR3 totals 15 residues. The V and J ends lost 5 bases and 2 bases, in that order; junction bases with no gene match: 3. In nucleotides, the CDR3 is TGTGCCAGCAGTTTAGCGGGAGGAACCTACAATGAGCAGTTCTTC. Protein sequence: CASSLAGGTYNEQFF.

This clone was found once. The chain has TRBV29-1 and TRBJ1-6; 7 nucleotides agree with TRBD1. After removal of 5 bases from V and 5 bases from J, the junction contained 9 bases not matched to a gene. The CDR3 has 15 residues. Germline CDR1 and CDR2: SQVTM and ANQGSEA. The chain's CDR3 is CSVKSGTEDNSPLHF. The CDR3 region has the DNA TGCAGCGTTAAATCAGGGACAGAGGATAATTCACCCCTCCACTTT. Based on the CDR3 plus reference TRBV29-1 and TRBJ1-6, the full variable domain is SAVISQKPSRDICQRGTSLTIQCQVDSQVTMMFWYRQQPGQSLTLIATANQGSEATYESGFVIDKFPISRPNLTFSTLTVSNMSPEDSSIYLCSVKSGTEDNSPLHFGNGTRLTVT.

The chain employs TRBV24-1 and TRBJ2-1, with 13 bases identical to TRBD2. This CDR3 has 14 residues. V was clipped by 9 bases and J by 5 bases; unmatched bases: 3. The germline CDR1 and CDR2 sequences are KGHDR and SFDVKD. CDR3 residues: CATSGLAGHNEQFF. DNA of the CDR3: TGTGCCACCTCGGGACTAGCGGGACACAATGAGCAGTTCTTC.

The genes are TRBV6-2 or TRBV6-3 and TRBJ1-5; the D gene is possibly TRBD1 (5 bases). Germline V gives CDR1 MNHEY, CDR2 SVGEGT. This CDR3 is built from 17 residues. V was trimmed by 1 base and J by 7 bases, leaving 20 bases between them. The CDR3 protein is CASSYFPGVPREQPQHF. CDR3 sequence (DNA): TGTGCCAGCAGTTACTTTCCGGGGGTACCTAGGGAACAGCCCCAGCATTTT.

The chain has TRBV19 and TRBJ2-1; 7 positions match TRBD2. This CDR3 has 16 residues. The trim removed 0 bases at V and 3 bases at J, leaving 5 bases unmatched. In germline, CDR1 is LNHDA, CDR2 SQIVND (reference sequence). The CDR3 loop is CASSIDQGLRYNEQFF. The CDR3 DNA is TGTGCCAGTAGTATAGACCAGGGACTACGCTACAATGAGCAGTTCTTC.

In DNA form, the CDR3 reads TGTGCCAGCAGAATGCAAGGGGCCGATCAGCCCCAGCATTTT. Residues: CASRMQGADQPQHF. The gene calls are TRBV2 and TRBJ1-5; a possible D gene is TRBD1 (5 bases). CDR3 length: 14 residues. The germline V gene has CDR1 SNHLY and CDR2 FYNNEI. Trimming took 6 bases from V and 5 from J, leaving 14 bases between them.

CDR3 residues: CASSSRGGDEQYF. The DNA for the CDR3 is TGTGCCAGCAGCTCCAGGGGGGGCGACGAGCAGTACTTC. The chain couples TRBV7-2 to TRBJ2-7; D assignment may be TRBD1 or TRBD2 (7 bases each). CDR1 and CDR2 (germline): SGHTA, FQGNSA. Trimming stripped 4 bases from V and 5 bases from J, with 12 bases between. CDR3 length equals 13 residues.

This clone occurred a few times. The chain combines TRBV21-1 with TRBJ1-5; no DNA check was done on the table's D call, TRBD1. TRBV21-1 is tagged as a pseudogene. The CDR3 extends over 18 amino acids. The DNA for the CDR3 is TGTGCCAGCAGCATCCCCGACAGGGCTCCGTATAGCAATCAGCCCCAGCATTTT. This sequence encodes CASSIPDRAPYSNQPQHF.

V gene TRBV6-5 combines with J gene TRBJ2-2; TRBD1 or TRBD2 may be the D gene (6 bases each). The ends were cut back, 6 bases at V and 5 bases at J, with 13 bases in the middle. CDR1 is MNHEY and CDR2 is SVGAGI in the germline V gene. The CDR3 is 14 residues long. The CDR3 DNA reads TGTGCCAGCAGCAGGAGGGGGGAGACCGGGGAGCTGTTTTTT. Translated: CASSRRGETGELFF.

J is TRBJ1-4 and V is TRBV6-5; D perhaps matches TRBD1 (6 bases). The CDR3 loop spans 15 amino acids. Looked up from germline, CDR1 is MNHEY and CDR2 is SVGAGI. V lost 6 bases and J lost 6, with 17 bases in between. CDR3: CASRQRTAPYEKLFF. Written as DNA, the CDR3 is TGTGCCAGCAGACAGAGGACAGCGCCGTATGAAAAACTGTTTTTT.

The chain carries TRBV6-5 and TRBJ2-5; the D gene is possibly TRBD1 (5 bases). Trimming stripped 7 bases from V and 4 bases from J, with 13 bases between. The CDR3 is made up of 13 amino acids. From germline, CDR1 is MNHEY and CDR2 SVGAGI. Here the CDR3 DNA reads TGTGCCAGCACCGGCGGAAGGGGAGAGACCCAGTACTTC. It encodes CASTGGRGETQYF.

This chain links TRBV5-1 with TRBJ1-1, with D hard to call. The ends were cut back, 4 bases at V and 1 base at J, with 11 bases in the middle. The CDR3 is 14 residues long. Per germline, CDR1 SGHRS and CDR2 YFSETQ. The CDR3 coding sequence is TGCGCCAGCAGCGTGGACCTAGGGAACACTGAAGCTTTCTTT. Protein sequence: CASSVDLGNTEAFF. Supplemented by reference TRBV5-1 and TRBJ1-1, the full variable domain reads KAGVTQTPRYLIKTRGQQVTLSCSPISGHRSVSWYQQTPGQGLQFLFEYFSETQRNKGNFPGRFSGRQFSNSRSEMNVSTLELGDSALYLCASSVDLGNTEAFFGQGTRLTVV.

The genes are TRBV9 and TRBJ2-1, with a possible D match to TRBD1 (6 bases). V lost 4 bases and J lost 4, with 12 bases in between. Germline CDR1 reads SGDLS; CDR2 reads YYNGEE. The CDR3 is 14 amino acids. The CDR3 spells CASSRAGAYNEQFF. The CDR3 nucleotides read TGTGCCAGCAGCAGGGCAGGGGCTTACAATGAGCAGTTCTTC.

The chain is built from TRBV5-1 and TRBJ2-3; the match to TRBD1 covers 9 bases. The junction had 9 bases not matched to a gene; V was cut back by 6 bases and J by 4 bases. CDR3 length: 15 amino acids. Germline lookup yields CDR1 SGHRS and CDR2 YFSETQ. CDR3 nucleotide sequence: TGCGCCAGCACCATGGACAGGGGATCATCAGATACGCAGTATTTT. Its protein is CASTMDRGSSDTQYF.

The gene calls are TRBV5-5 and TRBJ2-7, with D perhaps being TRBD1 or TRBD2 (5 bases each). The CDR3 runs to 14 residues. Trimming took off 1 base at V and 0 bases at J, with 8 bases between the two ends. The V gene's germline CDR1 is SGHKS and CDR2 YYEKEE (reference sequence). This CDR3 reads CASSLFGTSYEQYF. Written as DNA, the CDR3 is TGTGCCAGCAGCTTGTTTGGGACCTCCTACGAGCAGTACTTC.